Below are 23 T cell receptor beta chains sequenced from a single sample in a study of T cells after yellow fever vaccination. Via MiXCR, TCRdb re-called the 5' RACE reads, giving one row per CDR3 protein. The sample records approximately 180,000 distinct CDR3 sequences, 5.5% to 7.5% being singletons. This sample comprised CD4+ T cells sorted from PBMCs, obtained on the day of the first yellow fever vaccination. These receptors were collected from a man aged 18 to 30 who received the YFV17D yellow fever vaccine.

This clonotype has at least ten counts. The chain links TRBV6-1 to TRBJ2-5; possibly TRBD2 for D (6 bases). V shed 7 bases and J shed 3 bases, with 18 bases lying between them. Germline values: CDR1 MNHNS, CDR2 SASEGT. The CDR3 sequence is 15 residues long. As DNA, the CDR3 is TGTGCCAGCACCCCCCTGGGGGGACCCGAAGAGACCCAGTACTTC. Encoded protein: CASTPLGGPEETQYF.

The chain joins TRBV29-1 to TRBJ2-5; D may be TRBD2 (6 bases). Trimming took off 6 bases at V and 4 bases at J, with 15 bases between the two ends. The CDR3 sequence is 13 residues long. From germline, CDR1 is SQVTM and CDR2 ANQGSEA. DNA of the CDR3: TGCAGCGTCGACAGCTCCGGGGGAGAGACCCAGTACTTC. It codes for CSVDSSGGETQYF. The entire variable domain, with the rest obtained from reference TRBV29-1 and TRBJ2-5, is as follows: SAVISQKPSRDICQRGTSLTIQCQVDSQVTMMFWYRQQPGQSLTLIATANQGSEATYESGFVIDKFPISRPNLTFSTLTVSNMSPEDSSIYLCSVDSSGGETQYFGPGTRLLVL.

This clonotype has ten or more counts. V usage is TRBV6-1 and J usage is TRBJ2-5; 8 bases align to TRBD2. This CDR3 is built from 14 residues. The germline CDR1 and CDR2 sequences are MNHNS and SASEGT. The V gene end was trimmed by 6 bases and the J gene end by 5 bases; junction bases not matched to a gene: 8. As DNA, the CDR3 is TGTGCCAGCAGCCCCCCGGGGGGGTCGGAGACCCAGTACTTC. Protein sequence: CASSPPGGSETQYF.

Ten or more counts support this clonotype. This sequence joins TRBV28 and TRBJ2-7, with 11 bases identical to TRBD1. The germline V gene encodes CDR1 MDHEN and CDR2 SYDVKM. With 8 bases clipped from V and 3 bases from J, the junction kept 0 bases outside the gene matches. The CDR3 consists of 12 residues. CDR3 residues: CASGTGGYEQYV. The CDR3 bases are TGTGCCAGCGGGACAGGGGGCTACGAGCAGTACGTC.

This chain's CDR3 is CASSFLAGSSYEQYF. Here the CDR3 DNA reads TGTGCCAGCAGCTTTCTAGCGGGGAGCTCCTACGAGCAGTACTTC. The V and J genes are TRBV11-2 and TRBJ2-7; 9 positions match TRBD2. Germline CDR1 and CDR2: SGHAT and FQNNGV. Trimming removed 3 bases from V and 0 bases from J; junction bases left unmatched: 3. The CDR3 contains 15 residues.

This clonotype came up a few times. V is TRBV2 and J is TRBJ1-1; no clear D gene. Germline V gene lookup returns CDR1 SNHLY and CDR2 FYNNEI. V was trimmed by 4 bases and J by 0 bases, leaving 6 bases between them. This CDR3 region has 13 residues. Here the CDR3 reads CASSGPMNTEAFF. The CDR3 DNA follows: TGTGCCAGCAGTGGGCCCATGAACACTGAAGCTTTCTTT.

The sample holds a few counts of this clonotype. Its ends do not fully match the called genes, so a read error is possible. CDR3 residues: CASSQDAGQGMLGGIF. In nucleotides, the CDR3 is TGTGCCAGCAGCCAAGACGCGGGACAGGGAATGTTAGGTGGAATCTTC. The rearrangement uses TRBV14 and TRBJ2-1; 9 nucleotides line up with TRBD1. From germline, CDR1 is SGHDN and CDR2 FVKESK. This CDR3 is built from 16 residues.

This clonotype has a handful of counts. V usage is TRBV11-2 and J usage is TRBJ2-5; 16 positions match TRBD2. Germline loops: CDR1 SGHAT, CDR2 FQNNGV. Losses at the gene ends were 5 bases for V and 1 base for J; bases not matched to a gene: 7. The CDR3 is made up of 18 amino acids. The CDR3 sequence: CASSPAGTSGGGQETQYF. CDR3 DNA: TGTGCCAGCAGCCCGGCTGGGACTAGCGGGGGGGGCCAAGAGACCCAGTACTTC.

The chain couples TRBV5-1 to TRBJ1-3; possibly TRBD1 for D (5 bases). Germline CDR1 reads SGHRS; CDR2 reads YFSETQ. V gave up 4 bases and J gave up 0 bases, with 17 bases separating them. The CDR3 sequence is 17 residues long. The chain's CDR3 is CASSPSRAGNSGNTIYF. The CDR3 DNA reads as TGCGCCAGCAGCCCGTCCCGGGCAGGGAACTCTGGAAACACCATATATTTT.

This clonotype was recorded many times. DNA for the CDR3: TGCGCCAGCAGCACCCCCACAGATACGCAGTATTTT. It yields the protein CASSTPTDTQYF. This chain joins TRBV5-1 and TRBJ2-3; the D is unclear. V gave up 4 bases and J gave up 2 bases, with 5 bases separating them. Germline CDR1 SGHRS, CDR2 YFSETQ. This CDR3 region has 12 residues.

The table lists this clonotype with many counts. This sequence joins TRBV7-2 and TRBJ2-5, with D perhaps TRBD1 (6 bases). The CDR3 is made up of 13 amino acids. Trimming left V 6 bases short and J 2 bases short, with 10 bases between. Per the germline V gene, CDR1 is SGHTA and CDR2 is FQGNSA. The CDR3 loop is CASRRGQQETQYF. The CDR3 DNA reads TGTGCCAGCAGACGTGGACAGCAAGAGACCCAGTACTTC.

The chain recombines TRBV10-2 with TRBJ1-1; 7 bases fit TRBD1. This CDR3 has 15 residues. Germline V gene lookup returns CDR1 WSHSY and CDR2 SAAADI. J lost 11 bases, V lost 2 bases, and 14 bases had no gene match. CDR3 sequence: CASSEPYEGAWGAFF. As DNA, the CDR3 is TGCGCCAGCAGTGAGCCTTACGAGGGGGCATGGGGGGCTTTCTTT.

This clonotype was observed many times. The V gene is TRBV29-1, the J gene TRBJ2-1; no clear D. CDR1 is SQVTM, CDR2 ANQGSEA, per germline. CDR3 size: 12 residues. V was shortened by 3 bases and J by 8 bases, with 11 bases between the two germline ends. CDR3 coding DNA: TGCAGCGTTGATGGGTATTGGGATGAGCAGTTCTTC. Translating it yields CSVDGYWDEQFF.

This clonotype was found many times. This chain connects TRBV12-3 or TRBV12-4 to TRBJ1-4; D gene unclear. The V gene lost 6 bases and the J gene lost 4 bases, with 12 bases spanning the gap. The CDR3 runs 14 residues. DNA of the CDR3: TGTGCCAGCAGAAAAACAGTGAATAATGAAAAACTGTTTTTT. The encoded protein is CASRKTVNNEKLFF.

In its sample, this clonotype was seen many times. The chain uses TRBV20-1 and TRBJ2-1; 9 bases line up with TRBD2. Germline V gene sequence: CDR1 DFQATT, CDR2 SNEGSKA (reference sequence). Trimming took 2 bases from V and 0 from J; bases not matched to a gene: 2. This CDR3 has 15 residues. CDR3 DNA sequence: TGCAGTGCTAGATTAGCGGGGGACTCCTACAATGAGCAGTTCTTC. Its translation is CSARLAGDSYNEQFF.

The gene calls are TRBV7-2 and TRBJ1-4; perhaps TRBD1 as D (5 bases). Deletions cut 2 bases from V and 10 bases from J, with 14 bases between. CDR1 and CDR2 (germline): SGHTA, FQGNSA. The CDR3 covers 14 residues. CDR3 sequence (DNA): TGTGCCAGCAGCTTACCGGGACGAGCGGCAAAACTGTTTTTT. Translated: CASSLPGRAAKLFF.

This clonotype was seen only a few times. The chain carries TRBV6-4 and TRBJ2-7; 8 bases are a match to TRBD1. In germline, CDR1 is MRHNA, CDR2 SNTAGT. Germline trimming cut 10 bases from V and 7 bases from J; bases unmatched to any gene: 9. This CDR3 is built from 12 residues. CDR3 sequence (DNA): TGTGCCACCGGCAGGGGGCTGGGGGAGCAGTACGTC. Translation gives CATGRGLGEQYV.

This clonotype was detected many times. The J gene is TRBJ2-3, the V gene TRBV20-1; D is uncertain. In germline, CDR1 is DFQATT, CDR2 SNEGSKA (reference sequence). Trimming took 6 bases from V and 3 from J, leaving 7 bases between them. CDR3 length: 11 residues. CDR3 region: CSARRTDTQYF. CDR3 nucleotide sequence: TGCAGTGCCCGCAGGACAGATACGCAGTATTTT.

This clonotype came up many times. The gene calls are TRBV5-4 and TRBJ2-7; D unclear. V was clipped by 4 bases and J by 4 bases, with 9 bases between them. There are 12 residues in the CDR3. Germline CDR1 SGHNT, CDR2 YYREEE (reference sequence). CDR3 amino acids: CASSHAAYEQYV. In nucleotides, the CDR3 is TGTGCCAGCAGCCATGCAGCGTACGAGCAGTACGTC.

The sample holds a few counts of this clonotype. The rearrangement links TRBV11-2 to TRBJ1-3; no firm D call. V was shortened by 4 bases and J by 2 bases, with 9 bases between the two germline ends. The CDR3 length is 14 residues. Germline CDR1 reads SGHAT; CDR2 reads FQNNGV. CDR3 region: CASSSGLTGNTIYF. The CDR3 region has the DNA TGTGCCAGCAGCTCCGGGCTGACTGGAAACACCATATATTTT. The complete variable domain, with remaining parts taken from reference TRBV11-2 and TRBJ1-3, reads EAGVAQSPRYKIIEKRQSVAFWCNPISGHATLYWYQQILGQGPKLLIQFQNNGVVDDSQLPKDRFSAERLKGVDSTLKIQPAKLEDSAVYLCASSSGLTGNTIYFGEGSWLTVV.

Only a few counts were recorded for this clonotype. The rearrangement uses TRBV10-3 and TRBJ1-2; D gene unclear. The germline CDR1 and CDR2 sequences are ENHRY and SYGVKD. The CDR3 loop spans 12 amino acids. V was clipped by 4 bases and J by 5 bases, with 8 bases between them. In DNA, the CDR3 is TGTGCCATCAGTGTCCAGGCTTATGGCTACACCTTC. It encodes CAISVQAYGYTF.

This clonotype was seen repeatedly, ten times or more. The genes are TRBV18 and TRBJ2-2, with D uncertain. The CDR3 is 16 amino acids. The V gene lost 3 bases and the J gene lost 3 bases, with 14 bases spanning the gap. Germline V gene data show CDR1 as KGHSH and CDR2 as LQKENI. As DNA, the CDR3 is TGTGCCAGCTCACCGTTCACGGCCGGAGACACCGGGGAGCTGTTTTTT. This gives the protein CASSPFTAGDTGELFF.

This clonotype has only a few counts. The V gene is TRBV30, the J gene TRBJ2-7, with D possibly being TRBD1 (5 bases). Per germline, CDR1 GTSNPN and CDR2 SVGIG (reference sequence). The CDR3 totals 13 residues. Between the trimmed V and J ends, which lost 0 bases and 6 bases, there was a span of 12 bases. CDR3 nucleotide sequence: TGTGCCTGGAGTGTACAGGCACCTTCCGAGCAGTACTTC. It codes for CAWSVQAPSEQYF.